This paragraph reports one T cell receptor beta chain. The CDR3 is 14 residues long. With V trimmed by 5 bases and J by 6 bases, 6 bases remained unmatched. Germline V lookup: CDR1 SGHNT, CDR2 YYREEE (reference sequence). This sample stems from a study of blood T cell repertoires in COVID-19. Looking at the study overall: Sites in the United States, Italy and Spain provided acute and convalescent COVID-19 samples. PBMCs, B-cell-depleted T cells, or T cells provided the cDNA or gDNA that made up the material.

As originally analysed: Amplifying reference gene primers gave estimates of nucleated cell counts. The protocol was immunoSEQ multiplex PCR, while the TCRdb copy is restricted to in-frame clones and leaves out a portion. V and J calls and clone size are as listed in that table; D and trimming were resolved from the DNA. The sample contains 330,000 or so clones, over 80% of which appear only once. This receptor was identified in a man aged 25 to 40 with COVID-19, enrolled during active disease. The chain is built from TRBV5-4 and TRBJ1-4, with 8 bases aligning to TRBD1. The sequenced material came from peripheral blood. The CDR3 coding sequence is TGTGCCAGCAGGCCGGACAGGGCGGATGAAAAACTGTTTTTT. Translation gives CASRPDRADEKLFF.